Below, 9 T cell receptor beta chains from the same sample are listed, as sequenced in a study of OX40 agonist ivuxolimab in advanced cancers. Receptor amplification or capture employed the immunoSEQ multiplex PCR assay. In TCRdb, the immuneACCESS table is reduced to in-frame sequences with V and J assigned. These tables do not hold every clone; where another copy was compared, an unresolved V gene accounts for under half, and the others remain unexplained. Within this sample are 70,000 or so clones, with more than 80% of them counted one time only. In total, the top ten clones hold approximately 0.5% of the sample. The starting material was CD4+ or CD8+ T cells sorted from blood, obtained in a trial of the OX40 agonist ivuxolimab. These receptors came from an adult with an advanced solid tumor such as melanoma, head and neck, liver or kidney cancer.

V and J are TRBV10-3 and TRBJ2-7, with 14 bases fitting TRBD2. The germline V gene has CDR1 ENHRY and CDR2 SYGVKD. CDR3 length equals 15 residues. V was clipped by 4 bases and J by 4 bases; unmatched bases: 3. In nucleotides, the CDR3 is TGTGCCATCAGTGGCGGACTAGCGGGAGGTTACGAGCAGTACTTC. Its protein product is CAISGGLAGGYEQYF.

This sequence joins TRBV29-1 and TRBJ2-1, with a weak D call TRBD1 (6 bases). V lost 4 bases to trimming and J lost 7 bases, with 14 bases between them. CDR1 SQVTM and CDR2 ANQGSEA come from the germline V gene. This CDR3 is built from 13 residues. CDR3 DNA: TGCAGCGTTGTCGAGTCCCAGGGGAATGAGCAGTTCTTC. This translates into CSVVESQGNEQFF.

J is TRBJ2-2 and V is TRBV9, with 9 bases that match TRBD2. In germline, CDR1 is SGDLS, CDR2 YYNGEE. This CDR3 comprises 17 residues. After removal of 4 bases from V and 4 bases from J, the junction contained 11 bases not matched to a gene. DNA of the CDR3: TGTGCCAGCAGCCGTAGATGGCGGGAGGGCGTCACCGGGGAGCTGTTTTTT. The encoded protein is CASSRRWREGVTGELFF.

The rearrangement uses TRBV6-1 and TRBJ2-7; 7 bases line up with TRBD1. The CDR3 totals 14 residues. Per germline, CDR1 MNHNS and CDR2 SASEGT. The V segment lost 6 bases and the J segment 4 bases; nucleotides outside the gene matches: 9. The CDR3 DNA sequence: TGTGCCAGCAGAGCCGGGACAGAAGTTTACGAGCAGTACTTC. Amino acid sequence: CASRAGTEVYEQYF.

The J gene is TRBJ1-3, the V gene TRBV19; tentative D call: TRBD1 (6 bases). The CDR3 is 16 amino acids. The V end was cut by 0 bases, the J end by 4 bases, with 13 bases between. Germline-derived CDR1 and CDR2 are LNHDA and SQIVND (reference sequence). The DNA for the CDR3 is TGTGCCAGTAGTATAGATTGGGAGGGGGTCGGAAACACCATATATTTT. This encodes CASSIDWEGVGNTIYF.

The chain uses TRBV9 and TRBJ2-5; D uncertain. This CDR3 region has 13 residues. Deletions cut 0 bases from V and 5 bases from J, with 8 bases between. CDR1 and CDR2 from the germline V gene are SGDLS and YYNGEE. The CDR3 region is CASSVGVSETQYF. In DNA form, the CDR3 reads TGTGCCAGCAGCGTAGGAGTATCGGAGACCCAGTACTTC.

This chain uses TRBV6-4 with TRBJ2-2; a possible D gene is TRBD2 (5 bases). Trimming pared 6 bases from V and 5 bases from J, leaving 10 bases between. The length of the CDR3 is 13 residues. Germline CDR1 MRHNA, CDR2 SNTAGT. DNA of the CDR3: TGTGCCAGCAGCAACGGAGGTACCGGGGAGCTGTTTTTT. Translation gives CASSNGGTGELFF.

The gene calls are TRBV2 and TRBJ1-2; no firm D call. Germline CDR1 SNHLY, CDR2 FYNNEI. V lost 3 bases and J lost 1, with 6 bases in between. The CDR3 length is 13 residues. CDR3 nucleotide sequence: TGTGCCAGCAGTGACACGTTTAACTATGGCTACACCTTC. This encodes CASSDTFNYGYTF. The whole variable domain, filled in from reference TRBV2 and TRBJ1-2, reads EPEVTQTPSHQVTQMGQEVILRCVPISNHLYFYWYRQILGQKVEFLVSFYNNEISEKSEIFDDQFSVERPDGSNFTLKIRSTKLEDSAMYFCASSDTFNYGYTFGSGTRLTVV.

The gene calls are TRBV7-3 and TRBJ2-3; D unclear. The V end was cut by 3 bases, the J end by 6 bases, with 10 bases between. Germline lookup yields CDR1 SGHTA and CDR2 FQGTGA. This CDR3 is built from 13 residues. This CDR3 is CASSLSPFDTQYF. In DNA, the CDR3 is TGTGCCAGCAGCTTGTCCCCTTTTGATACGCAGTATTTT. The full variable domain, with the rest looked up from reference TRBV7-3 and TRBJ2-3, is GAGVSQTPSNKVTEKGKYVELRCDPISGHTALYWYRQSLGQGPEFLIYFQGTGAADDSGLPNDRFFAVRPEGSVSTLKIQRTERGDSAVYLCASSLSPFDTQYFGPGTRLTVL.